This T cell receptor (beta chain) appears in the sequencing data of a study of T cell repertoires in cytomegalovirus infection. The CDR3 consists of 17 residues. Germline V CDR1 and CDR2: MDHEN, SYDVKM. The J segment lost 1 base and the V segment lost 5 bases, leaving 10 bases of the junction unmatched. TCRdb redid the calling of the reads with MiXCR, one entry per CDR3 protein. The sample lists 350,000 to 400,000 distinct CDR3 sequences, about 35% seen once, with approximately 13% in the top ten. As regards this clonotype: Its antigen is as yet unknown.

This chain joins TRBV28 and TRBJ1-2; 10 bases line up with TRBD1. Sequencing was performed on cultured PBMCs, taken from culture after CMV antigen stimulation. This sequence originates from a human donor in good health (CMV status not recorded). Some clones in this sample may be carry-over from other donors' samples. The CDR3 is CASSLGTGVPFNYGYTF. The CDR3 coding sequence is TGTGCCAGCAGTCTGGGGACAGGGGTCCCTTTTAACTATGGCTACACCTTC.